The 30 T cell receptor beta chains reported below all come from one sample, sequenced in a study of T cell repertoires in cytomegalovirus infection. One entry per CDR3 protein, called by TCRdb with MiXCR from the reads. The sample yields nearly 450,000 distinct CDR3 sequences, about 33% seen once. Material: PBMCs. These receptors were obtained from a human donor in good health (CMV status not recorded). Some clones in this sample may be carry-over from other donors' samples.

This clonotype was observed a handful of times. This CDR3 reads CASRGQAETQYF. In nucleotides, the CDR3 is TGCGCCAGCAGGGGACAGGCGGAGACCCAGTACTTC. V and J are TRBV4-1 and TRBJ2-5, with TRBD1 matching over 8 bases. J gave up 5 bases and V 6 bases, and 2 bases lay outside the gene matches. CDR1 and CDR2 from the germline V gene are MGHRA and YSYEKL. This CDR3 spans 12 amino acids.

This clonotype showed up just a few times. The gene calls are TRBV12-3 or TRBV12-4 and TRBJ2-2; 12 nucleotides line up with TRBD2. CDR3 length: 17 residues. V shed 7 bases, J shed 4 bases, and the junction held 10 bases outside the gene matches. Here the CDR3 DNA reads TGTGCCAGCACCGGATTACTAGCGGGGGGCCTCACCGGGGAGCTGTTTTTT. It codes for CASTGLLAGGLTGELFF.

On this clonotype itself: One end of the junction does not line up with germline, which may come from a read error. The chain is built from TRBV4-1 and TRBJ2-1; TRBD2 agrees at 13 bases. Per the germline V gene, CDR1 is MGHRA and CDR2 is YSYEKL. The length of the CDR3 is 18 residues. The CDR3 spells CASSQDSRTSGGPNEQFF. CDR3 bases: TGTGCCAGCAGCCAAGATAGCAGGACTAGCGGGGGACCAAATGAGCAGTTCTTC.

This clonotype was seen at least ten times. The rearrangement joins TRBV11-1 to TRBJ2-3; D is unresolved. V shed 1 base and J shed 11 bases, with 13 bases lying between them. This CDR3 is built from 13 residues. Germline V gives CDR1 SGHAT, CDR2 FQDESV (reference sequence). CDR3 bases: TGTGCCAGCAGCTTAGACCGACTGGATGGGCAGTATTTT. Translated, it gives CASSLDRLDGQYF.

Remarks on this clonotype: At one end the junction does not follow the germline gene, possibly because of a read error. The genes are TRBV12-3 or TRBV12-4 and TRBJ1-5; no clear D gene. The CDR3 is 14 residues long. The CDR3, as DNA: TGTTCCAGCAGTTTAGGGAATTGGAATCAGCCCCAGCATTTT. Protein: CSSSLGNWNQPQHF.

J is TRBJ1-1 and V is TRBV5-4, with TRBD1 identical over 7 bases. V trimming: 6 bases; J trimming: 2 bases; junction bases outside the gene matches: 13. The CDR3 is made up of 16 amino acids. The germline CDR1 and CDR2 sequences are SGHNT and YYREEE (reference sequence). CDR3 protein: CASTNRGLWRNTEAFF. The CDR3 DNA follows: TGTGCCAGCACCAACAGGGGACTTTGGAGAAACACTGAAGCTTTCTTT.

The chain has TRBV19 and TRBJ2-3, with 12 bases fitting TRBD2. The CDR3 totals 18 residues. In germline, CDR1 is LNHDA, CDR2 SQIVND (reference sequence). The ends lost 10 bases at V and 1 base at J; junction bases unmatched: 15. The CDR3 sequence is CATTPSGGASRGTDTQYF. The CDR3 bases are TGTGCCACTACCCCTAGCGGGGGGGCTTCTCGGGGCACAGATACGCAGTATTTT.

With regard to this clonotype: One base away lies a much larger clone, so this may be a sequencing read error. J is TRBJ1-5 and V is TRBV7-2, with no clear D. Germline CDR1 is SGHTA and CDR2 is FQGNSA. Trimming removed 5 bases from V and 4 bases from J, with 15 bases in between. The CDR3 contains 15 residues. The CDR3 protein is CASSPGYRPNQPQHF. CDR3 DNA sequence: TGTGCCAGCAGCCCGGGCTACCGGCCAAATCAGCCCCAGCATTTT. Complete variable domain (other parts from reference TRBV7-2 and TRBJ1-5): GAGVSQSPSNKVTEKGKDVELRCDPISGHTALYWYRQSLGQGLEFLIYFQGNSAPDKSGLPSDRFSAERTGGSVSTLTIQRTQQEDSAVYLCASSPGYRPNQPQHFGDGTRLSIL.

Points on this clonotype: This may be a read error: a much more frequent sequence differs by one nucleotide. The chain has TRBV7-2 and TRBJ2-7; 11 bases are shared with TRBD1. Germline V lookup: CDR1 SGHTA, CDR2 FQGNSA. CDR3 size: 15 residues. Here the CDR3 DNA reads TGTGCCAGCATCTTAGCAGGACAGGGGGCTTACGAGCAGTACTTC. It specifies CASILAGQGAYEQYF.

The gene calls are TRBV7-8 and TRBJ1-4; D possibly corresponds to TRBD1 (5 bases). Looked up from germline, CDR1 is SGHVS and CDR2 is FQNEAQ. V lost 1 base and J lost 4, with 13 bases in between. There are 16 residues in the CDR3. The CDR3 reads CASSLGGHGVNEKLFF. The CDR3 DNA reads TGTGCCAGCAGCTTAGGAGGACACGGGGTTAATGAAAAACTGTTTTTT.

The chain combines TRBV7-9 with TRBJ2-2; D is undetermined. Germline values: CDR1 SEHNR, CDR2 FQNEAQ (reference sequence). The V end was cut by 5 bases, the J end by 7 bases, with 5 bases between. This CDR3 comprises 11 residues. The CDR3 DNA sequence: TGTGCCAGCAGCGTCAACGGGGAGCTGTTTTTT. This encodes CASSVNGELFF.

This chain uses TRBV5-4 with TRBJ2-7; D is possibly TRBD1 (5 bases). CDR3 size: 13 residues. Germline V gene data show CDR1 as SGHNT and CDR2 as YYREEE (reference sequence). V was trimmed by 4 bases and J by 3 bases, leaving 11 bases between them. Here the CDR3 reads CASSKQGVYEQYF. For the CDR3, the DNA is TGTGCCAGCAGCAAGCAGGGTGTCTACGAGCAGTACTTC.

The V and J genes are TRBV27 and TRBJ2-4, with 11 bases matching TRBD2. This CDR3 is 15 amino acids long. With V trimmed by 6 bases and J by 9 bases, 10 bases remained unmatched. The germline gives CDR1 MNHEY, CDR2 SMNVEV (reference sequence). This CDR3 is CASSSISGGASIQYF. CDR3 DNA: TGTGCCAGCAGCTCGATTAGCGGGGGGGCAAGCATTCAGTACTTC.

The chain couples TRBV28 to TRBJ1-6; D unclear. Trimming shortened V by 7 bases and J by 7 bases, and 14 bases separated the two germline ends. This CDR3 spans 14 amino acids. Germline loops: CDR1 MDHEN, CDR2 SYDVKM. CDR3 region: CASTTPVENSPLHF. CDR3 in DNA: TGTGCCAGCACCACCCCTGTGGAAAATTCACCCCTCCACTTT.

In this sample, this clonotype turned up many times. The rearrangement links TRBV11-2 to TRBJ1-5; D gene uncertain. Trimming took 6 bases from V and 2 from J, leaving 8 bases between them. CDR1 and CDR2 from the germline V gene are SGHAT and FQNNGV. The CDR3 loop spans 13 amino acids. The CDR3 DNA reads TGTGCCAGCAGTGTCGGTCGCAATCAGCCCCAGCATTTT. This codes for CASSVGRNQPQHF. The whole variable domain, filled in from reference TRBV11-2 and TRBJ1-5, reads EAGVAQSPRYKIIEKRQSVAFWCNPISGHATLYWYQQILGQGPKLLIQFQNNGVVDDSQLPKDRFSAERLKGVDSTLKIQPAKLEDSAVYLCASSVGRNQPQHFGDGTRLSIL.

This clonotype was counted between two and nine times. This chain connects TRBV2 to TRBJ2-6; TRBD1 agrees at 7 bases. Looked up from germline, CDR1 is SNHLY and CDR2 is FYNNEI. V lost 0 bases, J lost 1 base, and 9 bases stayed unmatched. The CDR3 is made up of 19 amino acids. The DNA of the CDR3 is TGTGCCAGCAGTGAAGCAGGGGGCAGTGCGTTTTCTGGGGCCAACGTCCTGACTTTC. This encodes CASSEAGGSAFSGANVLTF.

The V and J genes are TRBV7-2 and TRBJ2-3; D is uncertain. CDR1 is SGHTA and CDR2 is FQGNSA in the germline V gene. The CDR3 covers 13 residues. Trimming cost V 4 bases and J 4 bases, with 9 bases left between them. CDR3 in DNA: TGTGCCAGCAGCTCGGGCCCCTCAGATACGCAGTATTTT. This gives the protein CASSSGPSDTQYF. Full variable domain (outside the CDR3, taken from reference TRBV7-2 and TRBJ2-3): GAGVSQSPSNKVTEKGKDVELRCDPISGHTALYWYRQSLGQGLEFLIYFQGNSAPDKSGLPSDRFSAERTGGSVSTLTIQRTQQEDSAVYLCASSSGPSDTQYFGPGTRLTVL.

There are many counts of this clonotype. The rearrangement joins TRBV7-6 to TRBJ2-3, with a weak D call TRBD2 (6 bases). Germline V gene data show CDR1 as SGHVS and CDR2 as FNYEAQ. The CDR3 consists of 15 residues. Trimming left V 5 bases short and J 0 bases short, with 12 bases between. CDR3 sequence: CASSLDGTSTDTQYF. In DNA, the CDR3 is TGTGCCAGCAGCCTAGACGGGACTAGCACAGATACGCAGTATTTT.

Here the CDR3 reads CASSLGAGGGNEQFF. The CDR3 DNA sequence: TGTGCCAGCAGTTTAGGAGCGGGGGGAGGTAATGAGCAGTTCTTC. The gene calls are TRBV27 and TRBJ2-1; the match to TRBD2 covers 9 bases. Per the germline V gene, CDR1 is MNHEY and CDR2 is SMNVEV (reference sequence). This CDR3 is built from 15 residues. Trimming took 2 bases from V and 7 from J; bases not matched to a gene: 6.

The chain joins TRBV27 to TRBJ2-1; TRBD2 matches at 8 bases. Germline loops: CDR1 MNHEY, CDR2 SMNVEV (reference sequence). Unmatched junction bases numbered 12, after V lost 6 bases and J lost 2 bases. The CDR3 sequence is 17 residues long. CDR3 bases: TGTGCCAGCAGCTCCCCACAACGGGGGGGCCCCTACAATGAGCAGTTCTTC. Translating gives CASSSPQRGGPYNEQFF.

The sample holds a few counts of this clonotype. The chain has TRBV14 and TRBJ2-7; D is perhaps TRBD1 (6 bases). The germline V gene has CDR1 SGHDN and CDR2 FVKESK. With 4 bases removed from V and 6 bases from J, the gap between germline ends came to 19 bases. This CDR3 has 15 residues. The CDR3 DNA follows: TGTGCCAGCAGCCCCACGGACAGATTTGGTGGCGAGCAGTACTTC. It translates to CASSPTDRFGGEQYF. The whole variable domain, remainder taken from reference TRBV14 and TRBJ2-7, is EAGVTQFPSHSVIEKGQTVTLRCDPISGHDNLYWYRRVMGKEIKFLLHFVKESKQDESGMPNNRFLAERTGGTYSTLKVQPAELEDSGVYFCASSPTDRFGGEQYFGPGTRLTVT.

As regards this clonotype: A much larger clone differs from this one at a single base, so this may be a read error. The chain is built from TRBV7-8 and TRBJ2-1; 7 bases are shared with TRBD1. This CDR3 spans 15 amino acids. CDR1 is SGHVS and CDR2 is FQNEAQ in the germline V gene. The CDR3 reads CAGSLRQGTYNEQFF. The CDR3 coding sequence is TGTGCCGGCAGCTTACGACAGGGAACCTACAATGAGCAGTTCTTC.

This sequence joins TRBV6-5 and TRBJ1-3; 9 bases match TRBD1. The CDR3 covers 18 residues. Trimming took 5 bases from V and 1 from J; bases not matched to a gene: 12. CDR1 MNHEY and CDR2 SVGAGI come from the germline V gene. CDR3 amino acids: CASSQYPGQGASGNTIYF. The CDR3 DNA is TGTGCCAGCAGTCAATACCCGGGACAGGGTGCTTCTGGAAACACCATATATTTT.

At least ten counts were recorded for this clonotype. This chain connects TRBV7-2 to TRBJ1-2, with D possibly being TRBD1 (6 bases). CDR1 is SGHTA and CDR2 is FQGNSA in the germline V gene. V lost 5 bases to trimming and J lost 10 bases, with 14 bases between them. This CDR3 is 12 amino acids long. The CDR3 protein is CASSPSRGHYTF. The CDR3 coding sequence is TGTGCCAGCAGCCCTAGTCGGGGACACTACACCTTC.

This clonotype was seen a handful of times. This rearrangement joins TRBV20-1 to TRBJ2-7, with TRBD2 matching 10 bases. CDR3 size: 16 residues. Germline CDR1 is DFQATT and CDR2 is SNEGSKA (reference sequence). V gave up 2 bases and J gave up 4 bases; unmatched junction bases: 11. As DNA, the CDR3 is TGCAGTGCTAGACTAGGAGGGGGGACTAGCGTGTACGAGCAGTACTTC. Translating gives CSARLGGGTSVYEQYF.

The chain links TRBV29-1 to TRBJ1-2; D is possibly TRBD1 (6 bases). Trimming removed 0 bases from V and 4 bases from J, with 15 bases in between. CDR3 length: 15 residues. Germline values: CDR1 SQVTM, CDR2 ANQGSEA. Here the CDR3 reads CSVEDYRAFSYGYTF. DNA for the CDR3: TGCAGCGTTGAAGATTACAGGGCCTTTTCCTATGGCTACACCTTC.

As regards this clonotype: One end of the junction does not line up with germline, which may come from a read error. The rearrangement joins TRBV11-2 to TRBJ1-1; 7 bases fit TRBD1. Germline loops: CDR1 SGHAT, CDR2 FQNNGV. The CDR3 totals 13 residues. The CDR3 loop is CSSSLGTDTEAFF. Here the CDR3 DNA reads TGTTCCAGCAGCTTAGGGACAGACACTGAAGCTTTCTTT.

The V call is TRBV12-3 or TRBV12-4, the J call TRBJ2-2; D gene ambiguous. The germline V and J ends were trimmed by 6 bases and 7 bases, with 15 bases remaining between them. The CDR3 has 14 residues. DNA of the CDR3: TGTGCCAGCAGCCGGGCCCGGGCGGTCGGGGAGCTGTTTTTT. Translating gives CASSRARAVGELFF.

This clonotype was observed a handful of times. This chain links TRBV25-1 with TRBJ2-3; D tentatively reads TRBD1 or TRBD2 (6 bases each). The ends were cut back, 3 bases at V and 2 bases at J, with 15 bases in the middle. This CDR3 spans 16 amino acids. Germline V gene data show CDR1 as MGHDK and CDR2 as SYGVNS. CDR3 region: CASSELGGASTDTQYF. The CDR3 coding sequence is TGTGCCAGCAGTGAGTTGGGGGGCGCGTCCACAGATACGCAGTATTTT.

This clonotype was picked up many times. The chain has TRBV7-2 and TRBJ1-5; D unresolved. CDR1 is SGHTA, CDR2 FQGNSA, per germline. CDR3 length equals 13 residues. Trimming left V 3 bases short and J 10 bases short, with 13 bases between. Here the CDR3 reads CASSLDGGRPQHF. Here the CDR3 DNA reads TGTGCCAGCAGCTTGGACGGCGGAAGACCCCAGCATTTT. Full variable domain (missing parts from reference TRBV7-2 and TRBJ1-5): GAGVSQSPSNKVTEKGKDVELRCDPISGHTALYWYRQSLGQGLEFLIYFQGNSAPDKSGLPSDRFSAERTGGSVSTLTIQRTQQEDSAVYLCASSLDGGRPQHFGDGTRLSIL.